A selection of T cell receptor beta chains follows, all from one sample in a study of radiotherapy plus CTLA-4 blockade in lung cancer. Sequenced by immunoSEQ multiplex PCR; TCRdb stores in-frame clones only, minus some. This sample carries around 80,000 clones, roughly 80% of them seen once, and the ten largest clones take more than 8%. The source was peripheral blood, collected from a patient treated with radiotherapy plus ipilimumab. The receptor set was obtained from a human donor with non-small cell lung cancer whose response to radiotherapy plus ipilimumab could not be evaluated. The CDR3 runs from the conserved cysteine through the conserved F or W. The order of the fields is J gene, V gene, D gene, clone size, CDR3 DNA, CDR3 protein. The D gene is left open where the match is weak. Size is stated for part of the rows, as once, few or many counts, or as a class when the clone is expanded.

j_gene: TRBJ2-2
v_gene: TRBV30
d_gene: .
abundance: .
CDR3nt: TGTGCCTGGAGATTAGGGCAGGGGAACACCGGGGAGCTGTTTTTT
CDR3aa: CAWRLGQGNTGELFF

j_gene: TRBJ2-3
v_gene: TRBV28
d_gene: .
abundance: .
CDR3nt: TGTGCCAGCAGTTTAGCGTGGCAGGGTCTTCAGGATACGCAGTATTTT
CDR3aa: CASSLAWQGLQDTQYF

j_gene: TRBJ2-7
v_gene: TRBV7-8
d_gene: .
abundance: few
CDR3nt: TGTGCCAGCAGCCGAGTCGGGGGCTCCTACGAGCAGTACTTC
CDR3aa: CASSRVGGSYEQYF

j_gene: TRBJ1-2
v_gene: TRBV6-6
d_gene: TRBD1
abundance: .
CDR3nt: TGTGCCAGCAGTTACCTCGGACAGGCTAACTATGGCTACACCTTC
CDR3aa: CASSYLGQANYGYTF

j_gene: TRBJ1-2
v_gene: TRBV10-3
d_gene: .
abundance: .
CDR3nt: TGTGCCATCAGTGTTCCGGGTTCCTATGGCTACACCTTC
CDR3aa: CAISVPGSYGYTF

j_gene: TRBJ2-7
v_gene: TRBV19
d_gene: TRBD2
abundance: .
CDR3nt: TGTGCCAGTAGTATAAGCCTAGCGGGAGCCTACGAGCAGTACTTC
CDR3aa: CASSISLAGAYEQYF

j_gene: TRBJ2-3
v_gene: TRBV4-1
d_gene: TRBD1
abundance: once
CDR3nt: TGCGCCAGCAGCCAACTGGGGACAGGGGTGGCAGATACGCAGTATTTT
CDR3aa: CASSQLGTGVADTQYF

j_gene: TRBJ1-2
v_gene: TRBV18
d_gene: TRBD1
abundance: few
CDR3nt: TGTGCCAGCTCACCGGGACAGGGACGGTTATATGGCTACACCTTC
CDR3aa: CASSPGQGRLYGYTF

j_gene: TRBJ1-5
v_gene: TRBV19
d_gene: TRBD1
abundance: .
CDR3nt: TGTGCCAGTAGTATAGAGGTAGGGGGCTTTGGCAATCAGCCCCAGCATTTT
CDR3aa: CASSIEVGGFGNQPQHF

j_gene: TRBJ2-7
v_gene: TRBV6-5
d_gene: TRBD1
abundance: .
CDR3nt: TGTGCCCGGGACAGGGGCTTGGGATCCTACGAGCAGTACTTC
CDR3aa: CARDRGLGSYEQYF

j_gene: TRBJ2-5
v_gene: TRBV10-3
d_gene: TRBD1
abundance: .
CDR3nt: TGTGCCATCAGACCGGGACAGGGAGAGACCCAGTACTTC
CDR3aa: CAIRPGQGETQYF

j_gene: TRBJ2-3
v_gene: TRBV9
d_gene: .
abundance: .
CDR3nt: TGTGCCAGCAGCGCCCACCACAGGGCTAGCACAGATACGCAGTATTTT
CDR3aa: CASSAHHRASTDTQYF

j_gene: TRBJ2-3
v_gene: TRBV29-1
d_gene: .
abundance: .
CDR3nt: TGCAGCGTTGAAGATAGGCTAGGCACCACAGATACGCAGTATTTT
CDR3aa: CSVEDRLGTTDTQYF